This TCR beta chain was sequenced in a study of T-cell reconstitution after alpha-beta-depleted transplantation in children. The study's findings and limits: After transplant, at about two months, alpha-beta T cells were reportedly derived from several hundred expanded graft clones. Among T cells one year after transplant, newly produced cells accounted for most counts and diversity. Some patients showed high day-60 TCRbeta diversity, which derived from surviving recipient T cells and thymic progenitors.

Trimming took off 1 base at V and 7 bases at J, with 14 bases between the two ends. CDR3 length: 15 residues. Germline V gene sequence: CDR1 SGHVS, CDR2 FQNEAQ. With respect to this clonotype: Its target is unknown.

A TCRbeta library incorporating unique molecular identifiers was prepared. TCRdb used MiXCR to reprocess the PCR reads, holding one entry per CDR3 protein. The repertoire holds some 310,000 distinct CDR3 sequences, with approximately 20% as singletons. The sample in question was PBMCs, mostly from graft donor cells, obtained 180 days after TCRalphabeta/CD19-depleted stem cell transplant. This sequence was found in a male patient younger than 18 who had a stem cell transplant for acute lymphoblastic leukemia, so the T cells may come from the graft donor. This chain joins TRBV7-8 and TRBJ1-5, with a weak D call TRBD1 (5 bases). The CDR3 coding sequence is TGTGCCAGCAGCTTAGGAAGGGGCATTCAACAGCCCCAGCATTTT. This sequence encodes CASSLGRGIQQPQHF.